This T cell receptor (beta chain) was profiled in a study of blood T cell repertoires in COVID-19. Study-wide background: Whether acute or convalescent, the COVID-19 samples came from the United States, Italy and Spain.

V shed 0 bases and J shed 2 bases, with 12 bases lying between them. CDR3 size: 17 residues. Per germline, CDR1 SGDLS and CDR2 YYNGEE. This table comes from immunoSEQ multiplex PCR, and its TCRdb copy is limited to in-frame clones, with some not included. The sample carries roughly 380,000 clones, 75% to 90% recorded once. The sequence derives from a woman aged 40 to 55 with COVID-19, enrolled during active disease. The gene calls are TRBV9 and TRBJ2-6, with a weak D call TRBD2 (5 bases). Sequenced: peripheral blood. The CDR3 spells CASSVGAGGPGANVLTF. The CDR3 DNA follows: TGTGCCAGCAGCGTAGGAGCTGGAGGCCCTGGGGCCAACGTCCTGACTTTC.